These 30 T cell receptor beta chains share one sample of origin, sequenced in a study of CD8 T cells in Susac syndrome. With random hexamers, reverse transcription was performed on roughly 0.45 to 1 ug of RNA. TCRdb re-called the immunoSEQ multiplex PCR reads through MiXCR, storing one row per CDR3 protein. Found here are 120,000 to 150,000 distinct CDR3 sequences, approximately 96% of them singletons; the top ten hold 0.075% to 0.09%. The sequenced sample consisted of CD4+ T cells from PBMCs. The receptors here all came from a human donor with Susac syndrome.

The chain links TRBV29-1 to TRBJ2-4; 8 bases match TRBD2. Looked up from germline, CDR1 is SQVTM and CDR2 is ANQGSEA. Unmatched junction bases numbered 4, after V lost 3 bases and J lost 0 bases. The CDR3 has 15 amino acids. The CDR3 coding sequence is TGCAGCGTTGACGGGGGGGCTCTAGCCAAAAACATTCAGTACTTC. It codes for CSVDGGALAKNIQYF.

J is TRBJ2-1 and V is TRBV3-1, with 8 positions matching TRBD2. With 1 base clipped from V and 12 bases from J, the junction kept 8 bases outside the gene matches. Per germline, CDR1 LGHDT and CDR2 YNNKEL (reference sequence). This CDR3 contains 14 residues. The CDR3 DNA reads TGTGCCAGCAGCCAAGTGGCGGGACTAGAATCGCAGTTCTTC. Protein product: CASSQVAGLESQFF.

The rearrangement joins TRBV29-1 to TRBJ1-1; a possible D gene is TRBD1 (5 bases). This CDR3 spans 11 amino acids. V was cut by 4 bases and J by 10 bases, with 13 bases left in between. Germline V gene sequence: CDR1 SQVTM, CDR2 ANQGSEA. CDR3 in amino acids: CSVVYGGAAFF. For the CDR3, the DNA is TGCAGCGTTGTTTATGGAGGGGCAGCTTTCTTT.

The CDR3 DNA sequence: TGTGCCAGCAGCCCTTTCCGGGCCTCGGGGGAGACCCAGTACTTC. Translation gives CASSPFRASGETQYF. The gene calls are TRBV7-2 and TRBJ2-5; possible D gene TRBD2, 5 bases. This CDR3 comprises 15 residues. Germline-derived CDR1 and CDR2 are SGHTA and FQGNSA. V was pared by 5 bases and J by 5 bases, with 18 bases between.

The chain is built from TRBV4-2 and TRBJ1-4, with D maybe TRBD1 (5 bases). Per germline, CDR1 LGHNA and CDR2 YNFKEQ. V was pared by 5 bases and J by 7 bases, with 17 bases between. The CDR3 is made up of 15 amino acids. The CDR3 DNA reads TGTGCCAGCAGCGAAGGATCCAGGGAGGGTGAAAAACTGTTTTTT. It codes for CASSEGSREGEKLFF.

The chain recombines TRBV20-1 with TRBJ1-2, with 8 bases that match TRBD1. The CDR3 is 12 residues long. V shed 3 bases, J shed 7 bases, and the junction held 4 bases outside the gene matches. Germline V lookup: CDR1 DFQATT, CDR2 SNEGSKA (reference sequence). As DNA, the CDR3 is TGCAGTGCTAGTCAGGGGGCGGGTGGCTACACCTTC. Its protein product is CSASQGAGGYTF.

This clonotype was recorded a few times. V and J are TRBV11-2 and TRBJ2-3, with D perhaps matching TRBD2 (7 bases). The CDR3 loop spans 16 amino acids. With 4 bases removed from V and 9 bases from J, the gap between germline ends came to 23 bases. Germline lookup yields CDR1 SGHAT and CDR2 FQNNGV. CDR3 DNA: TGTGCCAGCAGCTCGAAAGGGGGGGTAGGCAATCCCACGCAGTATTTT. This translates into CASSSKGGVGNPTQYF.

This chain joins TRBV19 and TRBJ1-2; weak D call: TRBD1 (5 bases). CDR1 LNHDA and CDR2 SQIVND come from the germline V gene (reference sequence). This CDR3 has 13 amino acids. V lost 3 bases to trimming and J lost 8 bases, with 13 bases between them. CDR3 bases: TGTGCCAGTAGTATGGGACCCTTGGAGGGCTACACCTTC. Translated, it gives CASSMGPLEGYTF.

The rearrangement links TRBV2 to TRBJ2-5, with D uncertain. CDR1 is SNHLY and CDR2 is FYNNEI in the germline V gene. V was clipped by 6 bases and J by 0 bases, with 11 bases between them. This CDR3 is built from 14 residues. DNA for the CDR3: TGTGCCAGCAGATACAGAGAATACCAAGAGACCCAGTACTTC. Its translation: CASRYREYQETQYF.

The chain links TRBV7-2 to TRBJ2-7; TRBD2 aligns across 8 bases. CDR1 is SGHTA and CDR2 is FQGNSA in the germline V gene. Losses at the gene ends were 5 bases for V and 4 bases for J; bases not matched to a gene: 16. The length of the CDR3 is 17 residues. The CDR3 bases are TGTGCCAGCAGCCAATCAGGCCTAGCGGGCGGACCTTACGAGCAGTACTTC. Encoded protein: CASSQSGLAGGPYEQYF.

V and J are TRBV15 and TRBJ1-1, with 12 bases matching TRBD1. Trimming cost V 1 base and J 4 bases; bases outside gene matches: 7. The CDR3 is 17 residues long. CDR1 and CDR2 (germline): LNHNV, YYDKDF (reference sequence). CDR3 nucleotide sequence: TGTGCCACCAGCAGAGCCACGGGACAGGGGGCTCTCACTGAAGCTTTCTTT. It is translated as CATSRATGQGALTEAFF. The whole variable domain, remainder taken from reference TRBV15 and TRBJ1-1, is DAMVIQNPRYQVTQFGKPVTLSCSQTLNHNVMYWYQQKSSQAPKLLFHYYDKDFNNEADTPDNFQSRRPNTSFCFLDIRSPGLGDTAMYLCATSRATGQGALTEAFFGQGTRLTVV.

This chain's CDR3 is CASRAEGPHNEQFF. DNA of the CDR3: TGTGCCAGCAGAGCGGAGGGCCCCCACAATGAGCAGTTCTTC. J is TRBJ2-1 and V is TRBV25-1, with TRBD2 as a possible D gene (6 bases). There are 14 residues in the CDR3. Trimming stripped 6 bases from V and 5 bases from J, with 14 bases between. Germline V gene lookup returns CDR1 MGHDK and CDR2 SYGVNS. The full variable domain, completed using reference TRBV25-1 and TRBJ2-1, is EADIYQTPRYLVIGTGKKITLECSQTMGHDKMYWYQQDPGMELHLIHYSYGVNSTEKGDLSSESTVSRIRTEHFPLTLESARPSHTSQYLCASRAEGPHNEQFFGPGTRLTVL.

This clonotype was seen just once. The rearrangement links TRBV20-1 to TRBJ2-5; D tentatively reads TRBD1 or TRBD2 (7 bases each). CDR1 and CDR2 from the germline V gene are DFQATT and SNEGSKA (reference sequence). Trimming removed 7 bases from V and 6 bases from J, with 18 bases in between. This CDR3 contains 13 residues. CDR3 sequence (DNA): TGCAGTGTAGCAGGGGGGGGGCGAAAGACCCAGTACTTC. Its translation: CSVAGGGRKTQYF.

This chain uses TRBV18 with TRBJ2-5; a possible D gene is TRBD2 (6 bases). The CDR3 consists of 14 residues. Germline CDR1 KGHSH, CDR2 LQKENI. Trimming shortened V by 0 bases and J by 5 bases, and 10 bases separated the two germline ends. CDR3 amino acids: CASSPPGLMETQYF. Here the CDR3 DNA reads TGTGCCAGCTCACCACCGGGACTCATGGAGACCCAGTACTTC.

The chain is built from TRBV6-2 or TRBV6-3 and TRBJ1-2, with D unresolved. Trimming left V 0 bases short and J 8 bases short, with 7 bases between. There are 12 residues in the CDR3. Germline CDR1 is MNHEY and CDR2 is SVGEGT. CDR3 protein: CASSYSTAGYTF. The CDR3 coding sequence is TGTGCCAGCAGTTACTCGACGGCCGGCTACACCTTC.

The chain has TRBV20-1 and TRBJ2-1; 8 nucleotides agree with TRBD2. After removal of 0 bases from V and 4 bases from J, the junction contained 11 bases not matched to a gene. Looked up from germline, CDR1 is DFQATT and CDR2 is SNEGSKA (reference sequence). The CDR3 is made up of 17 amino acids. CDR3 DNA: TGCAGTGCTAGAGACCTCCAAGCGGGGGTGGGATACAATGAGCAGTTCTTC. Translated: CSARDLQAGVGYNEQFF.

The V and J genes are TRBV7-9 and TRBJ1-2, with D tentatively TRBD1 (5 bases). Germline V lookup: CDR1 SEHNR, CDR2 FQNEAQ (reference sequence). The CDR3 totals 13 residues. V dropped 5 bases and J dropped 5 bases, with 12 bases sitting between them. The CDR3: CASSAGQTYGYTF. CDR3 coding DNA: TGTGCCAGCAGCGCGGGGCAAACTTATGGCTACACCTTC.

The chain employs TRBV20-1 and TRBJ1-2; D is unclear. This CDR3 contains 14 residues. Trimming shortened V by 6 bases and J by 0 bases, and 14 bases separated the two germline ends. Germline V CDR1 and CDR2: DFQATT, SNEGSKA (reference sequence). The CDR3 loop reads CSALVGSSNYGYTF. In nucleotides, the CDR3 is TGCAGTGCCCTGGTTGGCAGCTCTAACTATGGCTACACCTTC.

CDR3 loop: CASSSAGIHNEQFF. DNA for the CDR3: TGTGCCAGCAGCTCCGCAGGAATACACAATGAGCAGTTCTTC. The chain uses TRBV5-4 and TRBJ2-1; D is undetermined. CDR3 length: 14 residues. CDR1 and CDR2 (germline): SGHNT, YYREEE (reference sequence). The V gene lost 3 bases and the J gene lost 5 bases, with 12 bases spanning the gap.

The chain joins TRBV28 to TRBJ2-7; D gene unclear. The CDR3 contains 13 residues. Trimming removed 2 bases from V and 7 bases from J, with 12 bases in between. Germline CDR1 and CDR2: MDHEN and SYDVKM. Written as DNA, the CDR3 is TGTGCCAGCAGTTTAAGGGTCCCCGGGGAGCAGTACTTC. The encoded protein is CASSLRVPGEQYF.

The chain couples TRBV20-1 to TRBJ2-7; no firm D call. There are 10 residues in the CDR3. The germline V gene has CDR1 DFQATT and CDR2 SNEGSKA (reference sequence). The CDR3 reads CSVQRSEQYF. CDR3 DNA sequence: TGCTCGGTCCAGCGCTCCGAGCAGTACTTC.

The chain employs TRBV6-6 and TRBJ2-5; 7 bases align to TRBD1. CDR1 is MNHNY, CDR2 SVGAGI, per germline (reference sequence). The length of the CDR3 is 13 residues. V gave up 6 bases and J gave up 4 bases; unmatched junction bases: 5. The CDR3 sequence: CASSFGTAETQYF. The CDR3 DNA reads TGTGCCAGCAGCTTCGGGACAGCAGAGACCCAGTACTTC.

The chain couples TRBV5-1 to TRBJ2-1, with 15 bases identical to TRBD2. The CDR3 contains 16 residues. The trim removed 7 bases at V and 5 bases at J, leaving 7 bases unmatched. The germline V gene encodes CDR1 SGHRS and CDR2 YFSETQ. The CDR3 reads CASGGLAGGLNNEQFF. The CDR3, as DNA: TGCGCCAGCGGGGGACTAGCGGGAGGACTCAACAATGAGCAGTTCTTC. Together with reference TRBV5-1 and TRBJ2-1, the CDR3 gives the full variable domain: KAGVTQTPRYLIKTRGQQVTLSCSPISGHRSVSWYQQTPGQGLQFLFEYFSETQRNKGNFPGRFSGRQFSNSRSEMNVSTLELGDSALYLCASGGLAGGLNNEQFFGPGTRLTVL.

This rearrangement joins TRBV4-1 to TRBJ2-2; possible D gene TRBD2, 5 bases. The CDR3 runs to 17 residues. Germline CDR1 MGHRA, CDR2 YSYEKL. Trimming shortened V by 1 base and J by 8 bases, and 20 bases separated the two germline ends. The CDR3 DNA reads TGCGCCAGCAGCCAAGGGATCCAGCGCCCAGAGGGTGGGGAGCTGTTTTTT. Protein product: CASSQGIQRPEGGELFF.

CDR3 coding DNA: TGTGCCAGCTTAGGGACTCTCGGGAATGAGCAGTTCTTC. Its translation: CASLGTLGNEQFF. This rearrangement joins TRBV3-1 to TRBJ2-1, with TRBD2 as a possible D gene (6 bases). The germline gives CDR1 LGHDT, CDR2 YNNKEL (reference sequence). The CDR3 has 13 amino acids. V was clipped by 8 bases and J by 7 bases, with 15 bases between them.

The rearrangement uses TRBV7-9 and TRBJ2-1; D gene ambiguous. Trimming stripped 3 bases from V and 6 bases from J, with 15 bases between. The CDR3 is 15 amino acids. Germline CDR1 SEHNR, CDR2 FQNEAQ (reference sequence). The CDR3 sequence: CASSFVSGGRNEQFF. CDR3 DNA: TGTGCCAGCAGCTTTGTTTCCGGCGGCCGCAATGAGCAGTTCTTC.

This CDR3 is CASSVGPQDTQYF. CDR3 DNA: TGTGCCAGCAGCGTAGGACCCCAGGATACGCAGTATTTT. The genes are TRBV9 and TRBJ2-3; the D is unclear. Germline V gene data show CDR1 as SGDLS and CDR2 as YYNGEE. This CDR3 is 13 amino acids long. V was trimmed by 0 bases and J by 6 bases, leaving 8 bases between them. The variable domain in full, completed from reference TRBV9 and TRBJ2-3, reads DSGVTQTPKHLITATGQRVTLRCSPRSGDLSVYWYQQSLDQGLQFLIQYYNGEERAKGNILERFSAQQFPDLHSELNLSSLELGDSALYFCASSVGPQDTQYFGPGTRLTVL.

The chain combines TRBV20-1 with TRBJ2-7; the match to TRBD2 covers 12 bases. The CDR3 is 15 residues long. Germline V CDR1 and CDR2: DFQATT, SNEGSKA (reference sequence). The V and J ends lost 6 bases and 4 bases, in that order; junction bases with no gene match: 10. The chain's CDR3 is CSAPLIGTSGYEQYF. CDR3 in DNA: TGCAGTGCGCCCCTGATCGGGACTAGCGGGTACGAGCAGTACTTC.

V usage is TRBV14 and J usage is TRBJ2-5; D is unclear. V was shortened by 1 base and J by 8 bases, with 14 bases between the two germline ends. Germline V gene sequence: CDR1 SGHDN, CDR2 FVKESK. The CDR3 loop spans 14 amino acids. The CDR3: CASSQGSGWVTQYF. CDR3 nucleotides: TGTGCCAGCAGCCAAGGGTCCGGATGGGTTACCCAGTACTTC.

The chain employs TRBV2 and TRBJ1-1, with D possibly TRBD1 on 6 matching bases. This CDR3 is built from 14 residues. CDR1 is SNHLY, CDR2 FYNNEI, per germline. Trimming took 6 bases from V and 2 from J, leaving 13 bases between them. CDR3: CASRPNRVNTEAFF. For the CDR3, the DNA is TGTGCCAGCAGACCTAACAGGGTAAACACTGAAGCTTTCTTT.